This TCR beta chain was recovered during a study of blood T cell repertoires in COVID-19. On the study more broadly: T cells, B-cell-depleted T cells, or PBMCs provided the cDNA or gDNA that served as material.

Germline-derived CDR1 and CDR2 are SGHVS and FNYEAQ. The CDR3 is 15 residues long. V was clipped by 4 bases and J by 4 bases; unmatched bases: 8. Generated by immunoSEQ multiplex PCR, the TCRdb table keeps only in-frame clones and is missing some. The sample lists fewer than 350,000 clones; 75% to 90% were seen once. The chain links TRBV7-6 to TRBJ2-3; the match to TRBD2 covers 7 bases. This receptor was taken from a man aged 25-40 years who had recovered from COVID-19. Sequenced input: PBMCs or T cells enriched from blood (not recorded which). This chain's CDR3 is CASSSVGGFPDTQYF. The CDR3 DNA reads as TGTGCCAGCAGCTCCGTGGGGGGGTTCCCAGATACGCAGTATTTT.